The clone carrying this T cell receptor (beta chain) was seen more than once but under ten times. Its target is not known. The data stem from a study of response to subunit inactivated influenza vaccine. TCRdb used MiXCR to reprocess the RT-PCR reads, holding one entry per CDR3 protein. The data contain a few hundred thousand distinct CDR3 sequences, 12% of them seen just once; the ten biggest clones take up over 6.5%. V lost 0 bases to trimming and J lost 0 bases, with 12 bases between them. CDR1 and CDR2 from the germline V gene are MGHRA and YSYEKL. The CDR3 is 17 residues long. Findings of the study overall: Each seasonal influenza vaccination recruits few new T cells, the authors suggested.

The TCR was taken from a man aged 50 to 60 who received an inactivated influenza vaccine. This chain uses TRBV4-1 with TRBJ1-3, with no clear D. The sequenced sample was non-naive T cells sorted from PBMCs, obtained 14 days before vaccination. The CDR3 region has the DNA TGCGCCAGCAGCCAAGAACACTCGGGCCTCTCTGGAAACACCATATATTTT. This codes for CASSQEHSGLSGNTIYF.